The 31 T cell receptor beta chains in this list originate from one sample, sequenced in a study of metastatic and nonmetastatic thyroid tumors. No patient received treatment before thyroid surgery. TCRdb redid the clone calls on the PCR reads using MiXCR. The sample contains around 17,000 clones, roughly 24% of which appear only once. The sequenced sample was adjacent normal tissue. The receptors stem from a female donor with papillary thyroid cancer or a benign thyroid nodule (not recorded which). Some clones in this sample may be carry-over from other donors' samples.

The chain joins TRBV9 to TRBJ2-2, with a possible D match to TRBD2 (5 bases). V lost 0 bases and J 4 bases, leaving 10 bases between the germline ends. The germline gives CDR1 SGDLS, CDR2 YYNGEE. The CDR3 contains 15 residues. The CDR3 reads CASSVVPGGTGELFF. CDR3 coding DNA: TGTGCCAGCAGCGTAGTCCCTGGAGGCACCGGGGAGCTGTTTTTT.

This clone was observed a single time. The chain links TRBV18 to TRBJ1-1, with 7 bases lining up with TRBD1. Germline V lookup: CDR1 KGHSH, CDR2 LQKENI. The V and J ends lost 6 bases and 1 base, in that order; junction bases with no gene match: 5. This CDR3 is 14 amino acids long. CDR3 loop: CASSPQGGNTEAFF. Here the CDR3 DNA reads TGTGCCAGCTCCCCTCAGGGGGGGAACACTGAAGCTTTCTTT.

CDR3 amino acids: CANPESRGQYEQYV. The CDR3 DNA reads as TGTGCCAACCCTGAATCTAGGGGGCAATACGAGCAGTACGTC. The chain recombines TRBV6-4 with TRBJ2-7; 7 nucleotides line up with TRBD1. This CDR3 is 14 amino acids long. Germline values: CDR1 MRHNA, CDR2 SNTAGT. Trimming at V came to 10 bases and at J to 4 bases, leaving 13 bases not matched to a gene.

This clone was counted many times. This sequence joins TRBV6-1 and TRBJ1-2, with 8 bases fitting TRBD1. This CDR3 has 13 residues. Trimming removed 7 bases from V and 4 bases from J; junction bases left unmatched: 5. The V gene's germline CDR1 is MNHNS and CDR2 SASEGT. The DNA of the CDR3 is TGTGCCAGCACGGTTACAGGGGGCTATGGCTACACCTTC. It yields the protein CASTVTGGYGYTF.

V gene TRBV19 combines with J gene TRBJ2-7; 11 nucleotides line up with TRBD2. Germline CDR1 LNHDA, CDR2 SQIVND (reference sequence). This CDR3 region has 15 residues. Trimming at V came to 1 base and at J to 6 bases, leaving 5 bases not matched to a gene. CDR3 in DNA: TGTGCCAGTAGTATAGGAGGCCTAGCGGGAGGCGAGCAGTACTTC. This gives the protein CASSIGGLAGGEQYF.

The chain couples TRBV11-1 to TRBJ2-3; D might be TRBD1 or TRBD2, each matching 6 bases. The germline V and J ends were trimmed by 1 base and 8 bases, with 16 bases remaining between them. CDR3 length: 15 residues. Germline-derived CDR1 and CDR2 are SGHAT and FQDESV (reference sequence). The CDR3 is CASSLEGTGAGTQYF. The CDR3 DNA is TGTGCCAGCAGCTTAGAGGGTACGGGGGCGGGTACGCAGTATTTT.

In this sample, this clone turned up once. The chain's CDR3 is CASSQGGAKNIQYF. CDR3 sequence (DNA): TGTGCCAGCAGCCAAGGAGGGGCCAAAAACATTCAGTACTTC. This rearrangement joins TRBV3-1 to TRBJ2-4; a weak D match, TRBD2 (5 bases). CDR1 and CDR2 from the germline V gene are LGHDT and YNNKEL (reference sequence). With 1 base removed from V and 1 base from J, the gap between germline ends came to 5 bases. This CDR3 is built from 14 residues.

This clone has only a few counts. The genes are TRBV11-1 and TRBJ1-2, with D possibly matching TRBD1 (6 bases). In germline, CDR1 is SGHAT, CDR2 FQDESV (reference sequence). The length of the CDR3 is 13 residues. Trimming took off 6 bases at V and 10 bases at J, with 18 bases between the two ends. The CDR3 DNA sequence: TGTGCCAGCAGTCCATTTTCCGGACAGCCCTACACCTTC. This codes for CASSPFSGQPYTF.

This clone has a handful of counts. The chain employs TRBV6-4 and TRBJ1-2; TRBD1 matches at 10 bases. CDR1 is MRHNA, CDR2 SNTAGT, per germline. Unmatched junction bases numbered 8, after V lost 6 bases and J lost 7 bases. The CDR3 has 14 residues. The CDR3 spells CASSTGTGASGYTF. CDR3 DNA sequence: TGTGCCAGCAGCACCGGGACAGGGGCCTCTGGCTACACCTTC.

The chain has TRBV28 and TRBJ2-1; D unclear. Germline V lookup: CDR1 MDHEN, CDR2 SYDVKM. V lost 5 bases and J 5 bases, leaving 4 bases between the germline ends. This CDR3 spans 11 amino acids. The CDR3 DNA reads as TGTGCCAGCAGTCCTAACAATGAGCAGTTCTTC. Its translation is CASSPNNEQFF. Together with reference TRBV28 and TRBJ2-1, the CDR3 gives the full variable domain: DVKVTQSSRYLVKRTGEKVFLECVQDMDHENMFWYRQDPGLGLRLIYFSYDVKMKEKGDIPEGYSVSREKKERFSLILESASTNQTSMYLCASSPNNEQFFGPGTRLTVL.

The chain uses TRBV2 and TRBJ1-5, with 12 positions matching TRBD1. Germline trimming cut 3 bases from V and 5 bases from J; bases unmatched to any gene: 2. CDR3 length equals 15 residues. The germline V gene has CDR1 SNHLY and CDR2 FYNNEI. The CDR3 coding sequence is TGTGCCAGCAGTGAGGGACAGGGGGCTCATCAGCCCCAGCATTTT. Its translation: CASSEGQGAHQPQHF.

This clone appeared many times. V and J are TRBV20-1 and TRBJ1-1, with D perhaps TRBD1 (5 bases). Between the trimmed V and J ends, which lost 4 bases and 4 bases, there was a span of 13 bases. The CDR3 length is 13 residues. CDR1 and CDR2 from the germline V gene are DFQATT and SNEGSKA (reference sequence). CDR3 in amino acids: CSATGAGSTEAFF. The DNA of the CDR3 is TGCAGTGCTACTGGGGCCGGGAGCACTGAAGCTTTCTTT.

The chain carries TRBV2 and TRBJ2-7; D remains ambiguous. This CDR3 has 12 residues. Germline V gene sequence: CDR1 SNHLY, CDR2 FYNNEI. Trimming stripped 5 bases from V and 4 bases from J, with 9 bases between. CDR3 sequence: CASSPTNYEQYF. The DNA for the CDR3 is TGTGCCAGCAGTCCGACCAATTACGAGCAGTACTTC.

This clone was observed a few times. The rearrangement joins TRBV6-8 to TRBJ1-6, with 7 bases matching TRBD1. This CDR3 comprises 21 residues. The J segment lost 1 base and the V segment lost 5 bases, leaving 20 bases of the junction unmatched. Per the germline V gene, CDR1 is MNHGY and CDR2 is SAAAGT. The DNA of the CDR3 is TGTGCCAGCAGTCACAACGTCCGCAGGGGGTTCGCTCAGTCCTATAATTCACCCCTCCACTTT. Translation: CASSHNVRRGFAQSYNSPLHF.

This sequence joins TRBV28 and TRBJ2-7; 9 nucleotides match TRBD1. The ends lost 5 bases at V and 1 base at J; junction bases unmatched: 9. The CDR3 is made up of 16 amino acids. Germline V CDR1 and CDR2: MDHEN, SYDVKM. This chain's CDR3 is CASSAASGTGSYEQYF. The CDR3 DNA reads TGTGCCAGCAGTGCTGCTTCCGGGACAGGGTCCTACGAGCAGTACTTC.

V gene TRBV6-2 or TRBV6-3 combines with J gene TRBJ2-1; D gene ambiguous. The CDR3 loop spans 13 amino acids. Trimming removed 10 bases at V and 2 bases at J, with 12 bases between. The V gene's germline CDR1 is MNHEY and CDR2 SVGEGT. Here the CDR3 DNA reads TGTGCCACCCGACACCTTGCCTACAATGAGCAGTTCTTC. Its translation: CATRHLAYNEQFF.

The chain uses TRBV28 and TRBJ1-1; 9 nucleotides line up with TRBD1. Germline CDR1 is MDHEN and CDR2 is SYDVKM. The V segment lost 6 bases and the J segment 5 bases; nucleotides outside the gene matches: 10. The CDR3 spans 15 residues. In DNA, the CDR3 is TGTGCCAGCAGAGCTCCGGGACAGGGAGTTACTGAAGCTTTCTTT. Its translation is CASRAPGQGVTEAFF.

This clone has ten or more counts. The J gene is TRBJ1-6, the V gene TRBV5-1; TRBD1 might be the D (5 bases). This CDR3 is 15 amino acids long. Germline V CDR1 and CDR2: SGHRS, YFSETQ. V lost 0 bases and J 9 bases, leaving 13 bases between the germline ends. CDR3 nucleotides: TGCGCCAGCAGCTTGGCCGGAGGGGACGCTTCACCCCTCCACTTT. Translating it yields CASSLAGGDASPLHF.

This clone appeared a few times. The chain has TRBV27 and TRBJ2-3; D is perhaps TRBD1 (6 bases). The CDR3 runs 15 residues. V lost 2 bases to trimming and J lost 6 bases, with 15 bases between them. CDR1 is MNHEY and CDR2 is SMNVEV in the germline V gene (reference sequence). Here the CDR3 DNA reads TGTGCCAGCAGTTTAACAGGGTCGAGAGAGGATACGCAGTATTTT. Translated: CASSLTGSREDTQYF.

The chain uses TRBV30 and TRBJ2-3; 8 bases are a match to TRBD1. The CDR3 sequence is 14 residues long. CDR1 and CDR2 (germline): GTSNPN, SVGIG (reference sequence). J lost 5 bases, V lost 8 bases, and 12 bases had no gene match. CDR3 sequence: CARGAGGGKDTQYF. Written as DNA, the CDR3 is TGTGCCCGGGGTGCAGGGGGCGGCAAAGATACGCAGTATTTT.

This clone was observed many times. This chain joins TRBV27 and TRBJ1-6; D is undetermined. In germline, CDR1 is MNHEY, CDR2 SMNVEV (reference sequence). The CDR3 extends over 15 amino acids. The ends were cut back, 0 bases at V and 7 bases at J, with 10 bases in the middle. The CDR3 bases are TGTGCCAGCAGTTTATCGACCGGAAACAATTCACCCCTCCACTTT. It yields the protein CASSLSTGNNSPLHF.

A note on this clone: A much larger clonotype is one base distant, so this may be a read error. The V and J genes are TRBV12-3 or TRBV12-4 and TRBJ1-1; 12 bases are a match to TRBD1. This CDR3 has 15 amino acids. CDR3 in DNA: TGTGCCAGCAGTTCCACCGGGACAGGGGGCACTGAAGCTCTCTTT. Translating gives CASSSTGTGGTEALF.

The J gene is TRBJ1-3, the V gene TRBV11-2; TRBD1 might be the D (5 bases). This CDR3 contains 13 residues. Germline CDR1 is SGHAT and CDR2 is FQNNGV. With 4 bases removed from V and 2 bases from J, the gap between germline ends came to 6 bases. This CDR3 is CASSSGPGNTIYF. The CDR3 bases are TGTGCCAGCAGCTCGGGGCCTGGAAACACCATATATTTT.

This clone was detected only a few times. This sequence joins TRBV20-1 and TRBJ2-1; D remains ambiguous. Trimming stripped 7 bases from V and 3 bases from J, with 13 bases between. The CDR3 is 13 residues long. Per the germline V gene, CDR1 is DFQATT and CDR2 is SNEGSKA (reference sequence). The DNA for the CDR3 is TGCAGTGGCGAGACTGCAAACTACAATGAGCAGTTCTTC. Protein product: CSGETANYNEQFF.

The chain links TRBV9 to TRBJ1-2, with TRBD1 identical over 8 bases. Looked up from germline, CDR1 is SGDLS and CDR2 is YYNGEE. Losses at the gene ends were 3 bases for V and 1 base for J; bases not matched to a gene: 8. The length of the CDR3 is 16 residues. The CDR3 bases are TGTGCCAGCAGCGCCCACCGGGACAGGAATAACTATGGCTACACCTTC. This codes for CASSAHRDRNNYGYTF.

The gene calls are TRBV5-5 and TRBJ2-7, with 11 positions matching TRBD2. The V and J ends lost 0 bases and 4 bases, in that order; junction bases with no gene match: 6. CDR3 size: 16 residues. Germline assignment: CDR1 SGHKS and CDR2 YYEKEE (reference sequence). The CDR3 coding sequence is TGTGCCAGCAGCTTGGCCCCTAGCGGGGGGCTGTACGAGCAGTACTTC. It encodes CASSLAPSGGLYEQYF.

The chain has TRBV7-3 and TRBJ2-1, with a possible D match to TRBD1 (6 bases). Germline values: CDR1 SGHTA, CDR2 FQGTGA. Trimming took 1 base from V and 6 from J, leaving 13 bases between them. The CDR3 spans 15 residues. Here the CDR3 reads CASSLSQGNGNEQFF. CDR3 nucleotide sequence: TGTGCCAGCAGCTTAAGTCAGGGGAATGGCAATGAGCAGTTCTTC. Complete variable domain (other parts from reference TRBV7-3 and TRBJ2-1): GAGVSQTPSNKVTEKGKYVELRCDPISGHTALYWYRQSLGQGPEFLIYFQGTGAADDSGLPNDRFFAVRPEGSVSTLKIQRTERGDSAVYLCASSLSQGNGNEQFFGPGTRLTVL.

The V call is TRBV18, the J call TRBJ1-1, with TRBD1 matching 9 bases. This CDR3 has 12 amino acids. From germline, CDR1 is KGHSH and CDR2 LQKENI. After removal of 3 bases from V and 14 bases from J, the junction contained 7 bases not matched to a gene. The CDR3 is CASSPGQGELFF. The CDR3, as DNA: TGTGCCAGCTCACCGGGACAGGGAGAGTTATTCTTT.

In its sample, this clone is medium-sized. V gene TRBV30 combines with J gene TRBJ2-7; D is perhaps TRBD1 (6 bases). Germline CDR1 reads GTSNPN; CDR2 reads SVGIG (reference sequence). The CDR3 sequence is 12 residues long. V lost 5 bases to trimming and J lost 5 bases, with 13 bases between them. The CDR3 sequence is CAWARQAHEQYF. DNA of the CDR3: TGTGCCTGGGCCCGACAGGCCCACGAGCAGTACTTC.

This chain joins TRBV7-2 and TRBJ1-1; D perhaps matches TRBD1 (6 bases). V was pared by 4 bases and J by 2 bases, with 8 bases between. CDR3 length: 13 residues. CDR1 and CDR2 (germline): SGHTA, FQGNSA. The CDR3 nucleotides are TGTGCCAGCAGCTGGGACAATAACACTGAAGCTTTCTTT. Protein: CASSWDNNTEAFF.

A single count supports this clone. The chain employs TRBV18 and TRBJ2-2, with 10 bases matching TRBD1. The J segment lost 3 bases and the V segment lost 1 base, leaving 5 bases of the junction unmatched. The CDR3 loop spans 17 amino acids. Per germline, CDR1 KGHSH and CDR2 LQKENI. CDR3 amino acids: CASSPLPGQGYTGELFF. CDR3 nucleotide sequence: TGTGCCAGCTCACCACTTCCGGGACAGGGGTACACCGGGGAGCTGTTTTTT.